The text below deals with one T cell receptor beta chain. Antigen: not known. Graves' hyperthyroidism is called stable when ophthalmopathy does not progress within 18 months. The patients, who ranged from 18 to 65 in age, presented with newly diagnosed hyperthyroidism lasting under 2 months. This sample stems from a study of T cells in Graves' hyperthyroidism and ophthalmopathy. Regarding the study as a whole: Most thyroid-expanded clonotypes above 0.001 were also found in blood. Ophthalmopathy could be told apart from stable hyperthyroidism with a 13 V-J model.

What was amplified from RNA transcripts were TCR beta CDR3 regions. The TCR CDR3 first-round RT-PCR relied on the HTBI primer set. TCRdb recomputed calls from the multiplex PCR reads with MiXCR, one row per CDR3 protein. The sample comprises roughly 570,000 distinct CDR3 sequences, under 60% of which are singletons, and about 8.3% rests with the top ten. The CDR3 spans 15 residues. Trimming left V 2 bases short and J 5 bases short, with 18 bases between. Germline V CDR1 and CDR2: DFQATT, SNEGSKA (reference sequence). The rearrangement joins TRBV20-1 to TRBJ1-1; D is possibly TRBD1 (6 bases). The TCR sequence derives from a young woman with Graves' hyperthyroidism. The sequencing sample was made of peripheral blood or thyroid tissue (not recorded which). The CDR3 DNA follows: TGCAGTGCTAGATCGGGGGCGCTCGGGATAACTGAAGCTTTCTTT. This encodes CSARSGALGITEAFF.